One sample yielded the 11 T cell receptor beta chains listed below, sequenced in a study of T cells after posttransplantation cyclophosphamide. A marrow graft followed busulfan-fludarabine conditioning, with cyclophosphamide on days +3 and +4. Method: immunoSEQ multiplex PCR; TCRdb's copy keeps in-frame clones and lacks some. The table has approximately 11,000 clones, around 90% seen once. The sequencing here drew on PBMCs, taken after allogeneic stem cell transplant with posttransplant cyclophosphamide. Source of these receptors: a female patient under 45 who received an allogeneic stem cell transplant from an unrelated donor, was CMV-positive, and had no GVHD. The T cells may partly be graft donor cells.

The V call is TRBV2, the J call TRBJ2-2, with TRBD2 matching 8 bases. V lost 2 bases to trimming and J lost 7 bases; unmatched junction nucleotides: 6. In germline, CDR1 is SNHLY, CDR2 FYNNEI. The CDR3 is 15 amino acids. The CDR3 loop is CASSETGGIGGELFF. The DNA of the CDR3 is TGTGCCAGCAGTGAAACGGGGGGGATAGGCGGGGAGCTGTTTTTT. The full variable domain, in which reference TRBV2 and TRBJ2-2 provide the parts outside the CDR3, is EPEVTQTPSHQVTQMGQEVILRCVPISNHLYFYWYRQILGQKVEFLVSFYNNEISEKSEIFDDQFSVERPDGSNFTLKIRSTKLEDSAMYFCASSETGGIGGELFFGEGSRLTVL.

The chain employs TRBV5-1 and TRBJ1-2; TRBD1 aligns across 8 bases. CDR3 length: 14 amino acids. The V gene's germline CDR1 is SGHRS and CDR2 YFSETQ. Losses at the gene ends were 2 bases for V and 5 bases for J; bases not matched to a gene: 5. CDR3 residues: CASSLEGQVYGYTF. The CDR3 DNA is TGCGCCAGCAGCTTAGAGGGACAGGTTTATGGCTACACCTTC.

This chain connects TRBV5-4 to TRBJ2-7; 8 bases are shared with TRBD1. This CDR3 is 13 amino acids long. With 5 bases clipped from V and 6 bases from J, the junction kept 7 bases outside the gene matches. CDR1 and CDR2 (germline): SGHNT, YYREEE (reference sequence). The CDR3 nucleotides are TGTGCCAGCAGTTTCATCGGACAGGGCGAGCAGTACTTC. The encoded protein is CASSFIGQGEQYF.

The V gene is TRBV4-1, the J gene TRBJ1-1; no reliable D call. The CDR3 is 17 residues long. Trimming removed 5 bases from V and 0 bases from J, with 19 bases in between. Germline values: CDR1 MGHRA, CDR2 YSYEKL. This CDR3 reads CASSDRWVRQLNTEAFF. The CDR3, as DNA: TGCGCCAGCAGCGACCGCTGGGTTAGACAACTGAACACTGAAGCTTTCTTT.

V and J are TRBV5-1 and TRBJ1-2; D gene ambiguous. Trimming left V 4 bases short and J 4 bases short, with 14 bases between. This CDR3 is built from 14 residues. CDR1 is SGHRS and CDR2 is YFSETQ in the germline V gene. The CDR3: CASSPAAASYGYTF. The CDR3 region has the DNA TGCGCCAGCAGCCCAGCGGCCGCCAGCTATGGCTACACCTTC.

J is TRBJ2-1 and V is TRBV5-1; 11 bases are shared with TRBD2. V lost 4 bases, J lost 5 bases, and 8 bases stayed unmatched. Germline V gene sequence: CDR1 SGHRS, CDR2 YFSETQ. This CDR3 spans 16 amino acids. CDR3 loop: CASSLRLAGSHNEQFF. For the CDR3, the DNA is TGCGCCAGCAGCCTAAGACTAGCGGGGTCCCACAATGAGCAGTTCTTC.

V and J are TRBV15 and TRBJ1-6, with D maybe TRBD1 (6 bases). Per the germline V gene, CDR1 is LNHNV and CDR2 is YYDKDF (reference sequence). V lost 0 bases and J 4 bases, leaving 10 bases between the germline ends. CDR3 size: 16 residues. The CDR3 DNA follows: TGTGCCACCAGCAGAGAGGGGGACATATATAATTCACCCCTCCACTTT. Encoded protein: CATSREGDIYNSPLHF.

This chain joins TRBV29-1 and TRBJ2-7; TRBD1 matches at 7 bases. The J segment lost 3 bases and the V segment lost 8 bases, leaving 7 bases of the junction unmatched. The CDR3 is 12 residues long. CDR1 SQVTM and CDR2 ANQGSEA come from the germline V gene. The CDR3 loop reads CSTRQGGYEQYF. The DNA of the CDR3 is TGCAGCACCCGACAGGGCGGCTACGAGCAGTACTTC.

The genes are TRBV2 and TRBJ2-2; TRBD2 matches at 10 bases. CDR3 size: 21 residues. From germline, CDR1 is SNHLY and CDR2 FYNNEI. After removal of 4 bases from V and 3 bases from J, the junction contained 20 bases not matched to a gene. CDR3 region: CASSGVGAPGSSGGYTGELFF. CDR3 DNA sequence: TGTGCCAGCAGTGGCGTGGGCGCTCCTGGCTCTAGCGGGGGATACACCGGGGAGCTGTTTTTT.

The V gene is TRBV29-1, the J gene TRBJ2-3; D uncertain. This CDR3 has 16 amino acids. The germline V and J ends were trimmed by 6 bases and 1 base, with 20 bases remaining between them. CDR1 and CDR2 from the germline V gene are SQVTM and ANQGSEA. The CDR3 DNA reads TGCAGCGTCGACCCTCGTATTAGCATTGGCACAGATACGCAGTATTTT. As protein: CSVDPRISIGTDTQYF.

The J gene is TRBJ2-3, the V gene TRBV27; possible D gene TRBD2, 6 bases. Germline-derived CDR1 and CDR2 are MNHEY and SMNVEV (reference sequence). The germline V and J ends were trimmed by 2 bases and 3 bases, with 6 bases remaining between them. This CDR3 region has 13 residues. CDR3 DNA: TGTGCCAGCAGTTTAGGGAGGACAGATACGCAGTATTTT. Protein sequence: CASSLGRTDTQYF.